The present entry profiles one T cell receptor beta chain with its context. The data are from a study of monozygotic twins with inflammatory bowel disease. TCRdb reprocessed the 5' RACE reads and reports one entry per CDR3 protein, with no DNA. Its table records around 450,000 distinct CDR3 sequences. The CDR3 covers 14 residues. Germline CDR1 is MRHNA and CDR2 is SNTAGT. Sequencing input: blood. This clonotype was sampled from a human donor with ulcerative colitis or Crohn's disease, or a healthy co-twin of an affected twin (not recorded which). The genes are TRBV6-4 and TRBJ1-2; the TRBD1 assignment by TCRdb is unverifiable without DNA. The CDR3 spells CASSAGRTGGGYNF.